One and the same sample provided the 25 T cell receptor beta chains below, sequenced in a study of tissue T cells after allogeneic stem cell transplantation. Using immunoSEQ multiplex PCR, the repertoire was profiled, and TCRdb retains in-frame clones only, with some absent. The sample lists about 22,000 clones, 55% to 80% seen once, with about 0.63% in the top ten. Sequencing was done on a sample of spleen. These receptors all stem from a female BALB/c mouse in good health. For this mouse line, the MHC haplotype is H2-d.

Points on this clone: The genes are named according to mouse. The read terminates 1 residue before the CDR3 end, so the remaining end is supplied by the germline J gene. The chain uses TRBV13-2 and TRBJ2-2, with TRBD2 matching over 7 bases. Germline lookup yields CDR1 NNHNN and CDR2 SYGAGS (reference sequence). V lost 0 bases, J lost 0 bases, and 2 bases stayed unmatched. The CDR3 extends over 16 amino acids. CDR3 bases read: TGTGCCAGCGGTGATGGGGGGGGTGCAAACACCGGGCAGCTCTAC. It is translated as CASGDGGGANTGQLY. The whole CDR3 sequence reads CASGDGGGANTGQLYF.

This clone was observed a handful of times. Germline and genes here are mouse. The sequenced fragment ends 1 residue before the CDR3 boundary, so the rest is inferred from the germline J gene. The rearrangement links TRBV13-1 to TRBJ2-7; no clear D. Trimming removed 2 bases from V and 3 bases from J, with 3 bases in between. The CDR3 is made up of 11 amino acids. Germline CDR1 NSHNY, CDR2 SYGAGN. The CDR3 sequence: CASSENYEQYF. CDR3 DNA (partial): TGTGCCAGCAGTGAAAACTATGAACAGTAC.

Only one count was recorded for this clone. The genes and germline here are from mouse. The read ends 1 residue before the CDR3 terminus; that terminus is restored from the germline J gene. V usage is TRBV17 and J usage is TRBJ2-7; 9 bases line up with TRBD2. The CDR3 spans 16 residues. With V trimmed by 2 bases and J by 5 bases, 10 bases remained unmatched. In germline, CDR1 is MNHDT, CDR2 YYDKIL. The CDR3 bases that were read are TGTGCTAGCAGTAGAAGCCTCTGGGGGGGGCGGCATGAACAGTAC. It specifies CASSRSLWGGRHEQY. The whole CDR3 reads CASSRSLWGGRHEQYF.

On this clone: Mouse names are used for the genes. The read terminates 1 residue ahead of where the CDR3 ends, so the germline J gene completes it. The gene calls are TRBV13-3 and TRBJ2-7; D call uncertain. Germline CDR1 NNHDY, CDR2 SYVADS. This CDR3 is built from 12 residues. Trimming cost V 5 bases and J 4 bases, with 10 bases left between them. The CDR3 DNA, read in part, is TGTGCCAGCAGCTCCGGGAAATATGAACAGTAC. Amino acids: CASSSGKYEQY. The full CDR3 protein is CASSSGKYEQYF.

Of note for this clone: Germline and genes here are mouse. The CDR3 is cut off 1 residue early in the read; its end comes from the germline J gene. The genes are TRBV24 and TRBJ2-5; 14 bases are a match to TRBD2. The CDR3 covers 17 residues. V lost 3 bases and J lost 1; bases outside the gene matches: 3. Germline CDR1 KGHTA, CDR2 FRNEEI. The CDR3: CASSLPGLGGHQDTQYF. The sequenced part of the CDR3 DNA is TGTGCCAGCAGTCTCCCGGGACTGGGGGGGCACCAAGACACCCAGTAC.

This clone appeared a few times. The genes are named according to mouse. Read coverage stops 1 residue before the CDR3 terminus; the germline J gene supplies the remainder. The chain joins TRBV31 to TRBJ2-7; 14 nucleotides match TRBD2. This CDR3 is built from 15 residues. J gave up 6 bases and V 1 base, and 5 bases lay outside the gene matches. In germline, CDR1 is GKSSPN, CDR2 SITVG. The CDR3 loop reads CAWSPGLGGLREQYF. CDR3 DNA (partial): TGTGCCTGGAGTCCGGGACTGGGGGGGCTCCGTGAACAGTAC.

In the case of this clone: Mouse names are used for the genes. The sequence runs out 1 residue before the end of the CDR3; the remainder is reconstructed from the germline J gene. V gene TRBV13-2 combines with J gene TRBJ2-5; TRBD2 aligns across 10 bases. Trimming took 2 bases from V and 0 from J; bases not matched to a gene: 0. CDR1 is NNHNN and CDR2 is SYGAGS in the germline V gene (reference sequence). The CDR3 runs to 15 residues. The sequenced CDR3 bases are TGTGCCAGCGGTGAACTGGGGGGGAACCAAGACACCCAGTAC. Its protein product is CASGELGGNQDTQY. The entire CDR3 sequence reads CASGELGGNQDTQYF.

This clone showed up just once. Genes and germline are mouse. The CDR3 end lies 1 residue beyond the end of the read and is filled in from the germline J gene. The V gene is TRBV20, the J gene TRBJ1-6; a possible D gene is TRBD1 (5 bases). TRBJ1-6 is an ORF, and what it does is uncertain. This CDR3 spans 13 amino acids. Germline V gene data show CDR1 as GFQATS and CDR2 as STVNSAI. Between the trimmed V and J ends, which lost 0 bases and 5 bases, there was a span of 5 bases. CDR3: CGARDRDNSPLYF. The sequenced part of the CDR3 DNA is TGTGGTGCTAGGGACAGGGATAATTCGCCCCTCTAC.

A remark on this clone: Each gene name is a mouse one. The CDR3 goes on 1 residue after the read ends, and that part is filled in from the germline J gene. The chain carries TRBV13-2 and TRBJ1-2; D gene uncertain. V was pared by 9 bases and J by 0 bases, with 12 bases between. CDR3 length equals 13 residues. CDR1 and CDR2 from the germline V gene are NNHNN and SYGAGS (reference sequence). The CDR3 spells CATCGTANSDYTF. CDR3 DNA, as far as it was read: TGTGCCACCTGCGGCACTGCAAACTCCGACTACACC.

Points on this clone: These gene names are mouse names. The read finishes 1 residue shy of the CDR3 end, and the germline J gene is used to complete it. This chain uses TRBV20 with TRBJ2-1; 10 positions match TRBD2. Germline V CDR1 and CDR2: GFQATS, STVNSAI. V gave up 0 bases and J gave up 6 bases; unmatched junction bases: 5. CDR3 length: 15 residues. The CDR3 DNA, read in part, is TGTGGTGCTAGGGACTGGGGGGGCCGTAGTGCTGAGCAGTTC. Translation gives CGARDWGGRSAEQF. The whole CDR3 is CGARDWGGRSAEQFF.

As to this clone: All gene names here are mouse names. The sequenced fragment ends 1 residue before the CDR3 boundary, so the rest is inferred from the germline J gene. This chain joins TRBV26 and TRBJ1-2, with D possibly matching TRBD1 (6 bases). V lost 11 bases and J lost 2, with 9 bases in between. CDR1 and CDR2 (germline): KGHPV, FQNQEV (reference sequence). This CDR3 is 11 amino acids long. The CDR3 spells CALQGNSDYTF. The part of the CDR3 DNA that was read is TGTGCCCTCCAGGGGAACTCCGACTACACC.

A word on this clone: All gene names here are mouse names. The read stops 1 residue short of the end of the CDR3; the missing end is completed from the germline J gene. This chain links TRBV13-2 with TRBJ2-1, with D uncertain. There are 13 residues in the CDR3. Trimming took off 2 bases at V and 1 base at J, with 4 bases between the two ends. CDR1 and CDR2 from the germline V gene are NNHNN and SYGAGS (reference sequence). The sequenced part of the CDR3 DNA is TGTGCCAGCGGTGACAGGAACTATGCTGAGCAGTTC. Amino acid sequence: CASGDRNYAEQF. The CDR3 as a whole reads CASGDRNYAEQFF.

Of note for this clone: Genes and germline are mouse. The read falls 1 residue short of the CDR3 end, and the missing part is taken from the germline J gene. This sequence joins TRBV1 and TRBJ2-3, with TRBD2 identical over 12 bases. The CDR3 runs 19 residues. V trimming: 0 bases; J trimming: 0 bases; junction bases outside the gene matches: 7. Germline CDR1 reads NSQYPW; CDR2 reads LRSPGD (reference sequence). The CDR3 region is CTCSAEAGTGGTSAETLYF. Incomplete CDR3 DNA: TGCACCTGCAGTGCAGAGGCCGGGACTGGGGGGACTAGTGCAGAAACGCTGTAT.

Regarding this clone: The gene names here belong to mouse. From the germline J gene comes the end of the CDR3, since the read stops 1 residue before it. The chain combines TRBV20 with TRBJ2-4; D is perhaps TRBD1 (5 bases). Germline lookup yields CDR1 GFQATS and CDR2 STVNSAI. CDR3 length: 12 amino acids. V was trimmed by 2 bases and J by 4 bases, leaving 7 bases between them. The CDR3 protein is CGARKDKNTLYF. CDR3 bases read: TGTGGTGCTAGGAAGGACAAAAACACCTTGTAC.

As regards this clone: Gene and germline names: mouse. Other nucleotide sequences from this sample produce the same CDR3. The CDR3 DNA, read in part, is TGCACCTGCAGTGCAGAGGGCTATAATTCGCCCCTCTAC. As protein: CTCSAEGYNSPLY. The entire CDR3 sequence reads CTCSAEGYNSPLYF. This chain joins TRBV1 and TRBJ1-6; no definite D call. The read stops 1 residue short of the end of the CDR3; the missing end is completed from the germline J gene. TRBJ1-6 has ORF status, its function being uncertain. The CDR3 is 14 residues long. Germline-derived CDR1 and CDR2 are NSQYPW and LRSPGD (reference sequence). Deletions cut 0 bases from V and 3 bases from J, with 3 bases between.

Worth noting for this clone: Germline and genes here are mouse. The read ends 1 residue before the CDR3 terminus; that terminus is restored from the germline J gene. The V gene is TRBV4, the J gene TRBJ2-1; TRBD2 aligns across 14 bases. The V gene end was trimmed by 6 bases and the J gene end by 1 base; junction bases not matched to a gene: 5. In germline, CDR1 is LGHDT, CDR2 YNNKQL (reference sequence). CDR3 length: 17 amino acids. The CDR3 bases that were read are TGTGCCAGCAGGGGGACTGGGGGGGCGCGGAACTATGCTGAGCAGTTC. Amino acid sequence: CASRGTGGARNYAEQF. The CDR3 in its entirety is CASRGTGGARNYAEQFF.

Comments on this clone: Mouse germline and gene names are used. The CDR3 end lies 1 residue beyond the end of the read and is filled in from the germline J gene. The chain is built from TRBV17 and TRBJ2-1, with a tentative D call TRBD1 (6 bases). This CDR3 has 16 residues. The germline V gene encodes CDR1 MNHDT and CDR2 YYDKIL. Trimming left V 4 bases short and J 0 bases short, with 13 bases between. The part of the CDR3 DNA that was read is TGTGCTAGCAGTAAGAGCGGGACATATAACTATGCTGAGCAGTTC. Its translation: CASSKSGTYNYAEQF. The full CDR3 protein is CASSKSGTYNYAEQFF.

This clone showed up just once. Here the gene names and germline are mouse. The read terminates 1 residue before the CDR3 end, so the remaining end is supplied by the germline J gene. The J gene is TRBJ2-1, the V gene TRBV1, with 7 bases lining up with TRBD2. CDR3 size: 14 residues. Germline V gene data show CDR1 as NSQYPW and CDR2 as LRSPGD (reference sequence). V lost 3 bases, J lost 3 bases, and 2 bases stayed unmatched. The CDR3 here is CTCSAGGGYAEQFF. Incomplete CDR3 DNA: TGCACCTGCAGTGCGGGGGGGGGCTATGCTGAGCAGTTC.

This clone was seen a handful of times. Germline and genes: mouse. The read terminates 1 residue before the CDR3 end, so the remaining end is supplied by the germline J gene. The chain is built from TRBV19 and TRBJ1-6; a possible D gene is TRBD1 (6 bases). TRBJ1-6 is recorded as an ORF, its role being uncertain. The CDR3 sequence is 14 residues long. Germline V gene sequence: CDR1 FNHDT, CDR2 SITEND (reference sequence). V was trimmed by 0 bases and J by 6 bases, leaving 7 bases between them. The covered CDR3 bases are TGTGCCAGCAGTATAGACAGGGCTAATTCGCCCCTCTAC. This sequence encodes CASSIDRANSPLY. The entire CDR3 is CASSIDRANSPLYF.

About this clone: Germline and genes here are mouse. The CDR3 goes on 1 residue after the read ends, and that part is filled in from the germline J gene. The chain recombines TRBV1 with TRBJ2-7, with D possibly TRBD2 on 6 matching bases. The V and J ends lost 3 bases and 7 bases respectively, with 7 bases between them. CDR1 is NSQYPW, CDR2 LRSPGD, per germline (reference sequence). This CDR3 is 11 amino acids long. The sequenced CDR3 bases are TGCACCTGCAGTGCGCTGGGGGAACAGTAC. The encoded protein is CTCSALGEQY. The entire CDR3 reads CTCSALGEQYF.

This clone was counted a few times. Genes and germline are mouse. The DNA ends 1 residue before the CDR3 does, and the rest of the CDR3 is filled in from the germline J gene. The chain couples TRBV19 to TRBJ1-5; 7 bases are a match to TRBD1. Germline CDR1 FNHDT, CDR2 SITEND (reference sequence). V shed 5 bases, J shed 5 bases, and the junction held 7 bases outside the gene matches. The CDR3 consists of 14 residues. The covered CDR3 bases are TGTGCCAGCAGACCAGGGGGGGAGTACCAGGCTCCGCTT. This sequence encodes CASRPGGEYQAPL. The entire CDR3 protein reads CASRPGGEYQAPLF.

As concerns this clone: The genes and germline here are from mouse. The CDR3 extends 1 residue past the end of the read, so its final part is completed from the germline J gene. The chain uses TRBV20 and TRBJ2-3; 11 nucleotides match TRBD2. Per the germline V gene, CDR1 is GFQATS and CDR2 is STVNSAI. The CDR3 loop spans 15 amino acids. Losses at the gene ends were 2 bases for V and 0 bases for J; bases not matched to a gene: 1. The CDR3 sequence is CGARTGGASAETLYF. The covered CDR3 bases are TGTGGTGCTAGGACTGGGGGGGCTAGTGCAGAAACGCTGTAT. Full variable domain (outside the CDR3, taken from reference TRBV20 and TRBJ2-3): GALVYQYPRRTICKSGTSMRMECQAVGFQATSVAWYRQSPQKTFELIALSTVNSAIKYEQNFTQEKFPISHPNLSFSSMTVLNAYLEDRGLYLCGARTGGASAETLYFGSGTRLTVL.

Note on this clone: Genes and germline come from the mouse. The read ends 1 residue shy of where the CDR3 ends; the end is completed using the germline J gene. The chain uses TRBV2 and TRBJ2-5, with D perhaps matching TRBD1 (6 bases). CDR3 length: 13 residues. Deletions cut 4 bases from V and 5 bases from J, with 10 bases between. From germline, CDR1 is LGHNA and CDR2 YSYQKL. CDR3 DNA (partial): TGTGCCAGCAGCCCTGAAGGGGGAGACACCCAGTAC. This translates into CASSPEGGDTQY. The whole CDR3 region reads CASSPEGGDTQYF.

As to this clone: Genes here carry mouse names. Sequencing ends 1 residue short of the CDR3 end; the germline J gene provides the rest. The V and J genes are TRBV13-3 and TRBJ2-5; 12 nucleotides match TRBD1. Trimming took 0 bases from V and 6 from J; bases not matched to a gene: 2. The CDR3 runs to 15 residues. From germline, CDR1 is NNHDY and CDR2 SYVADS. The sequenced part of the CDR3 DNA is TGTGCCAGCAGTGATGTGGGACAGGGGGCGGACACCCAGTAC. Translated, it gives CASSDVGQGADTQY. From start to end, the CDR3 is CASSDVGQGADTQYF. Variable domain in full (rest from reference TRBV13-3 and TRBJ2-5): EAAVTQSPRSKVAVTGGKVTLSCHQTNNHDYMYWYRQDTGHGLRLIHYSYVADSTEKGDIPDGYKASRPSQENFSLILELASLSQTAVYFCASSDVGQGADTQYFGPGTRLLVL.

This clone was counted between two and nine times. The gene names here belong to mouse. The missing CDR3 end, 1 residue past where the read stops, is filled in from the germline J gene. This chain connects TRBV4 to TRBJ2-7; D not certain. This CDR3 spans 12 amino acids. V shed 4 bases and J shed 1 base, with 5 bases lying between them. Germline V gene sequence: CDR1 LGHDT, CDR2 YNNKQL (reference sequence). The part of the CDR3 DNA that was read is TGTGCCAGCAGCTTCCGGTCCTATGAACAGTAC. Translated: CASSFRSYEQY. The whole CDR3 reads CASSFRSYEQYF.